A single T cell receptor beta chain is shown here with its context. V was cut by 0 bases and J by 5 bases, with 16 bases left in between. Per the germline V gene, CDR1 is MNHNS and CDR2 is SASEGT. The CDR3 contains 16 residues. Clones were read by immunoSEQ multiplex PCR, and TCRdb kept only the in-frame ones, dropping some. The data show 2,000 to 2,500 clones, 76% seen once. This sample was included in a study of T cells and copy number aberrations in small-cell lung cancer. No donor received chemotherapy or radiotherapy before surgery, nor immunotherapy before or after it. This chain connects TRBV6-1 to TRBJ2-5; the D is unclear. This receptor was identified in a man in his 60s with small cell lung cancer. Sequenced input: tumor tissue. The CDR3 loop is CASSEARSYSWETQYF. The CDR3 bases are TGTGCCAGCAGTGAAGCCAGGTCGTATTCCTGGGAGACCCAGTACTTC.